What follows are 6 T cell receptor beta chains derived from one specimen sequenced in a study of Ad26.COV2.S vaccination and SARS-CoV-2 variants. The method was immunoSEQ multiplex PCR; TCRdb's version includes in-frame clones alone and lacks a portion of them. The table records 350,000 to 500,000 clones, less than 95% of them present only once. The treatment: 15 to 20 received Ad26.COV2.S at low or high dose, single or two shots; several received placebo; per-sample allocation not given. Sampling was done on day 63 after the first vaccine or placebo injection. Material: peripheral blood, obtained in a trial of Ad26.COV2.S vaccine versus placebo. The receptors originated from a person aged 18-60 years who received the Ad26.COV2.S COVID-19 vaccine or a placebo.

DNA for the CDR3: TGTGCCAGCAGTGAAGGGGCGGGACACAATCAGCCCCAGCATTTT. Translation gives CASSEGAGHNQPQHF. The V call is TRBV6-1, the J call TRBJ1-5; D possibly corresponds to TRBD1 (6 bases). V shed 1 base and J shed 3 bases, with 10 bases lying between them. This CDR3 comprises 15 residues. Germline V gives CDR1 MNHNS, CDR2 SASEGT.

The J gene is TRBJ1-5, the V gene TRBV5-8; TRBD1 is a possible D gene (6 bases). Germline CDR1 reads SGHTS; CDR2 reads YDEGEE. This CDR3 is built from 15 residues. Trimming stripped 4 bases from V and 0 bases from J, with 11 bases between. The CDR3: CASSAQGYSNQPQHF. CDR3 DNA: TGTGCCAGCAGCGCGCAGGGGTATAGCAATCAGCCCCAGCATTTT.

V and J are TRBV27 and TRBJ2-6; D call uncertain. V was trimmed by 3 bases and J by 1 base, leaving 13 bases between them. The CDR3 has 17 amino acids. Germline V lookup: CDR1 MNHEY, CDR2 SMNVEV (reference sequence). CDR3 bases: TGTGCCAGCAGTTTGTACTTTAAGGCTTCTGGGGCCAACGTCCTGACTTTC. It encodes CASSLYFKASGANVLTF.

V is TRBV18 and J is TRBJ2-5; D is perhaps TRBD1 (6 bases). The CDR3 contains 14 residues. Trimming took 2 bases from V and 3 from J, leaving 10 bases between them. The germline gives CDR1 KGHSH, CDR2 LQKENI. The CDR3 protein is CASSPEAGEETQYF. The DNA of the CDR3 is TGTGCCAGCTCACCAGAGGCAGGGGAAGAGACCCAGTACTTC.

This clone was seen a single time. The chain joins TRBV5-4 to TRBJ2-1; the D is unclear. Germline V gene data show CDR1 as SGHNT and CDR2 as YYREEE (reference sequence). Trimming shortened V by 4 bases and J by 5 bases, and 7 bases separated the two germline ends. The CDR3 contains 12 residues. CDR3 sequence (DNA): TGTGCCAGCAGCCTGGATGACAATGAGCAGTTCTTC. Protein sequence: CASSLDDNEQFF.

The chain couples TRBV18 to TRBJ2-5; 9 bases match TRBD2. V gave up 3 bases and J gave up 2 bases; unmatched junction bases: 13. CDR3 size: 18 residues. Per germline, CDR1 KGHSH and CDR2 LQKENI. CDR3 in DNA: TGTGCCAGCTCACCGTACCCGGCGCCGACTAGCGGTCAAGAGACCCAGTACTTC. The encoded protein is CASSPYPAPTSGQETQYF.